This is a list of T cell receptor beta chains from one sample in a study of T cell responses to AZD1222 COVID-19 vaccine. Some clones are missing from TCRdb's copy, which holds only in-frame ones; the method was immunoSEQ multiplex PCR. The sample has some 150,000 clones, about 90% seen once. Source: peripheral blood, taken 28 days after the second AZD1222 dose. The receptors were gathered from an adult who received the AZD1222 COVID-19 vaccine. The CDR3 runs from the conserved cysteine through the conserved F or W. The D gene is left open where the match is weak. A row's size may be missing; if present it is once, few, many or a size class.

TRBJ2-5 | - | TRBV5-1 | - | CASSPTEGSGETQYF | TGCGCCAGCAGCCCTACCGAGGGGAGCGGGGAGACCCAGTACTTC
TRBJ1-5 | - | TRBV2 | - | CASQPNGQNNQPQHF | TGTGCCAGTCAACCGAATGGACAGAACAATCAGCCCCAGCATTTT
TRBJ2-5 | TRBD2 | TRBV5-4 | - | CASSLPIAGQETQYF | TGTGCCAGCAGCTTACCAATAGCGGGACAAGAGACCCAGTACTTC
TRBJ1-2 | - | TRBV10-1 | few | CASSESQQVFPNYGYTF | TGCGCCAGCAGTGAGTCGCAACAGGTCTTCCCTAACTATGGCTACACCTTC
TRBJ1-2 | TRBD1 | TRBV6-6 | - | CASSYGGTGEYGYTF | TGTGCCAGCAGTTACGGGGGGACAGGGGAGTATGGCTACACCTTC
TRBJ2-5 | - | TRBV30 | once | CAWSVGGPETQYF | TGTGCCTGGAGTGTTGGAGGTCCCGAGACCCAGTACTTC
TRBJ2-1 | TRBD2 | TRBV18 | - | CASSPKGPGLAGGYNEQFF | TGTGCCAGCTCACCAAAGGGGCCGGGACTAGCGGGAGGCTACAATGAGCAGTTCTTC
TRBJ1-1 | - | TRBV19 | once | CASSITKPGTEAFF | TGTGCCAGTAGTATAACCAAACCTGGGACTGAAGCTTTCTTT
TRBJ2-7 | - | TRBV15 | few | CATSSEVALEQYF | TGTGCCACCAGCAGTGAGGTCGCTCTGGAGCAGTACTTC
TRBJ2-3 | - | TRBV7-8 | - | CASSLRAVMTDTQYF | TGTGCCAGCAGCTTAAGAGCGGTTATGACTGATACGCAGTATTTT
TRBJ1-2 | TRBD1 | TRBV28 | - | CASSSGQIYGYTF | TGTGCCAGCAGTTCGGGACAGATCTATGGCTACACCTTC